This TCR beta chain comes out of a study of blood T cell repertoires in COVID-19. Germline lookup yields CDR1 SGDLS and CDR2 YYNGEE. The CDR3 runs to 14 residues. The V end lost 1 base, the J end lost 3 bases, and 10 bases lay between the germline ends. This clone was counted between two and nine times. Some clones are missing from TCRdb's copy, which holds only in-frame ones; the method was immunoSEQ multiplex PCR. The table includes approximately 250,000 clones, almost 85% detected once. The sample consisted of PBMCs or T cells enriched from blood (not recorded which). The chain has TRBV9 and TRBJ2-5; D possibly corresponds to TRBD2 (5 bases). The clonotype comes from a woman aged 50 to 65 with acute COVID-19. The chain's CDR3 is CASSVSYGEETQYF. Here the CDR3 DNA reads TGTGCCAGCAGCGTAAGTTACGGGGAAGAGACCCAGTACTTC.